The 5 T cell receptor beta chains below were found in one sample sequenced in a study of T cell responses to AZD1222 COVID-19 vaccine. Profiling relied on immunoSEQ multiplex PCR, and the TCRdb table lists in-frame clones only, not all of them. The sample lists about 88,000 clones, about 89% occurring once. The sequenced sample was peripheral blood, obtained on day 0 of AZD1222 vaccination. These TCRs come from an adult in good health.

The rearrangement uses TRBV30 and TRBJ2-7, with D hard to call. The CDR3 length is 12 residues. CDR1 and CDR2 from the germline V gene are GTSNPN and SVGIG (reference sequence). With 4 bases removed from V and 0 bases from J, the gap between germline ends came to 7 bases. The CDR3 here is CAWNAHSYEQYF. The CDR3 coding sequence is TGTGCCTGGAACGCACACTCCTACGAGCAGTACTTC.

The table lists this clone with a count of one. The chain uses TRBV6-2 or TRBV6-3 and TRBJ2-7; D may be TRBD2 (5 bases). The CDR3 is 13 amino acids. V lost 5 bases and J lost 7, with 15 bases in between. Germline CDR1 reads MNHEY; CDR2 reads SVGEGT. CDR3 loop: CASSLRVPREQYF. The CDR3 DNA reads TGTGCCAGCAGTCTGCGGGTCCCGAGGGAGCAGTACTTC.

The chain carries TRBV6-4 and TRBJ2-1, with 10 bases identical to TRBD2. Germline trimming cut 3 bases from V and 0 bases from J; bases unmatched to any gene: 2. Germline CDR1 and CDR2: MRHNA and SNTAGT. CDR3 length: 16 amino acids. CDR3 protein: CASSDSGGSSYNEQFF. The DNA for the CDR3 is TGTGCCAGCAGTGATAGCGGGGGGAGCTCCTACAATGAGCAGTTCTTC.

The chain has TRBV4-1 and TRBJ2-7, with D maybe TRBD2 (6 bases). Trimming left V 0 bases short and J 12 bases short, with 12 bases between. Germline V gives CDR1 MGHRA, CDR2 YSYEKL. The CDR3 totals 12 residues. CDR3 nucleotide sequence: TGCGCCAGCAGCCAAGAAATAGGGACTCCGTACTTC. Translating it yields CASSQEIGTPYF.

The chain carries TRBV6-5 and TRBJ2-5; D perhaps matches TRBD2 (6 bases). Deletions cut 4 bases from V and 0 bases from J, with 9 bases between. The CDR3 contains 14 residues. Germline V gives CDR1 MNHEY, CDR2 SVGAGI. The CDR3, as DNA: TGTGCCAGCAGTTCTGCGGGGCACCAAGAGACCCAGTACTTC. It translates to CASSSAGHQETQYF.